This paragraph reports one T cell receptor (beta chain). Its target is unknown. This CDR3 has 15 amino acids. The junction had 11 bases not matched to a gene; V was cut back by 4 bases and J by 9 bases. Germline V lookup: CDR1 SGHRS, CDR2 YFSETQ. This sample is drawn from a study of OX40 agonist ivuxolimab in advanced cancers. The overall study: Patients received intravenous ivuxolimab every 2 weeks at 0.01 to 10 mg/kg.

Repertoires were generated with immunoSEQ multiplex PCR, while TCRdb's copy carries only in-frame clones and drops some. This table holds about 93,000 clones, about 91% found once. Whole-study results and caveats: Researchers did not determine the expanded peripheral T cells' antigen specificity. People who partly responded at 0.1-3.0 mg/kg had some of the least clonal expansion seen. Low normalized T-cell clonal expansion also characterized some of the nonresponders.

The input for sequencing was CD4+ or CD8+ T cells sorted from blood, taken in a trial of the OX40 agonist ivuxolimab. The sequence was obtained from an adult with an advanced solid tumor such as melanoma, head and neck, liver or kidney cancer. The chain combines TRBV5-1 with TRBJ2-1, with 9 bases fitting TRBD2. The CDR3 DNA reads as TGCGCCAGCAGCCTCATTGCGGGAGGGCCGGGTGAGCAGTTCTTC. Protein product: CASSLIAGGPGEQFF. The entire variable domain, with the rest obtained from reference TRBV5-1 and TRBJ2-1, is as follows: KAGVTQTPRYLIKTRGQQVTLSCSPISGHRSVSWYQQTPGQGLQFLFEYFSETQRNKGNFPGRFSGRQFSNSRSEMNVSTLELGDSALYLCASSLIAGGPGEQFFGPGTRLTVL.